The rows below give T cell receptor beta chains drawn from one sample of a study of cytomegalovirus exposure and HLA in healthy donors. Generated by immunoSEQ multiplex PCR, the TCRdb table keeps only in-frame clones and is missing some. This sample has about 140,000 clones; roughly 80% occur once, and the top ten carry roughly 14%. The specimen was PBMCs. These receptors came from a woman between 40 and 50 years old in good health and CMV-seronegative. The CDR3 runs from the conserved cysteine through the conserved F or W. The D gene is left open where the match is weak. Only part of the rows carry a size: once, few, many, or a class if the clone is expanded.

CDR3aa,CDR3nt,d_gene,v_gene,abundance,j_gene
CASSYPRGSISEAFF,TGTGCCAGCAGTTACCCGAGAGGGTCTATTTCTGAAGCTTTCTTT,NA,TRBV6-6,NA,TRBJ1-1
CASSQRLTGELFF,TGCGCCAGCAGCCAGCGGTTGACCGGGGAGCTGTTTTTT,NA,TRBV4-1,NA,TRBJ2-2
CAWSSHRESPNEKLFF,TGTGCCTGGAGTTCCCACAGGGAAAGCCCTAATGAAAAACTGTTTTTT,NA,TRBV30,once,TRBJ1-4
CAIRGTGPSYGYTF,TGTGCCATCAGGGGGACAGGGCCGTCCTATGGCTACACCTTC,TRBD1,TRBV10-3,NA,TRBJ1-2
CASGQGEVEQFF,TGTGCCAGCGGACAAGGGGAGGTTGAGCAGTTCTTC,NA,TRBV6-1,NA,TRBJ2-1
CASSSGLAETQYF,TGTGCCAGCTCATCGGGACTAGCGGAGACCCAGTACTTC,TRBD2,TRBV18,NA,TRBJ2-5
CASSPRAEPNYGYTF,TGTGCCAGCTCACCACGGGCAGAGCCAAACTATGGCTACACCTTC,NA,TRBV18,NA,TRBJ1-2
CASSVQGSYGYTF,TGTGCCAGCAGCGTTCAGGGCTCCTATGGCTACACCTTC,NA,TRBV5-6,NA,TRBJ1-2
CASSQMDSNTGELFF,TGTGCCAGCAGCCAAATGGACTCGAACACCGGGGAGCTGTTTTTT,NA,TRBV7-2,few,TRBJ2-2
CASSLRRLAETDTQYF,TGTGCCAGCAGCTTACGCAGACTAGCGGAAACAGATACGCAGTATTTT,TRBD2,TRBV11-3,NA,TRBJ2-3
CASSYRLEWGTDTQYF,TGTGCCAGCAGTTACAGACTAGAATGGGGAACAGATACGCAGTATTTT,NA,TRBV6-6,NA,TRBJ2-3
CASSTLAGGTDTQYF,TGTGCCAGCAGCACCCTAGCGGGGGGCACAGATACGCAGTATTTT,TRBD2,TRBV7-2,NA,TRBJ2-3
CASSVGEPGQGISYEQYF,TGTGCCAGCAGCGTCGGGGAACCGGGACAGGGTATTTCCTACGAGCAGTACTTC,TRBD1,TRBV9,NA,TRBJ2-7
CASSKDSSSGEQYF,TGTGCCAGCTCAAAGGACAGTTCGTCCGGCGAGCAGTACTTC,NA,TRBV18,NA,TRBJ2-7
CASRTGQGNSPLHF,TGTGCCAGTCGGACGGGACAGGGGAATTCACCCCTCCACTTT,TRBD1,TRBV19,NA,TRBJ1-6
CASSYVAGRPNSPLHF,TGTGCCAGCAGCTACGTTGCGGGAAGACCTAATTCACCCCTCCACTTT,NA,TRBV5-4,NA,TRBJ1-6
CASSEAPGGATGKLFF,TGTGCCAGCAGTGAAGCCCCGGGGGGTGCTACCGGGAAGCTGTTTTTT,TRBD2,TRBV2,NA,TRBJ2-2
CASSETGGGANGLTF,TGTGCCAGCAGTGAGACAGGGGGTGGGGCCAACGGCCTGACTTTC,TRBD1,TRBV6-4,few,TRBJ2-6
CASSFQGLQETQYF,TGTGCCAGCTCATTCCAGGGTTTACAAGAGACCCAGTACTTC,NA,TRBV18,once,TRBJ2-5
CASSPPGTGLNTEAFF,TGTGCCAGCAGCCCCCCTGGGACAGGACTTAACACTGAAGCTTTCTTT,TRBD1,TRBV9,NA,TRBJ1-1
CRASGSPSYNEQFF,TGCCGGGCAAGCGGGAGCCCCTCCTACAATGAGCAGTTCTTC,TRBD2,TRBV28,once,TRBJ2-1
CASSQAFSSEYNEQFF,TGCGCCAGCAGCCAAGCTTTTTCAAGCGAGTACAATGAGCAGTTCTTC,NA,TRBV4-3,NA,TRBJ2-1
CASTHHRAQGQETQYF,TGTGCCAGCACACACCACCGGGCCCAGGGACAAGAGACCCAGTACTTC,NA,TRBV7-4,NA,TRBJ2-5
CASRAGLPNEQFF,TGTGCCAGCAGAGCCGGGTTACCAAATGAGCAGTTCTTC,NA,TRBV28,NA,TRBJ2-1
CASSPPGTYEQYF,TGTGCCAGCAGCCCTCCAGGGACCTACGAGCAGTACTTC,NA,TRBV7-9,once,TRBJ2-7
CASSQDSGQGNEQYF,TGCGCCAGCAGCCAAGATTCCGGGCAGGGAAACGAGCAGTACTTC,NA,TRBV4-3,NA,TRBJ2-7
CASRPQGENYGYTF,TGTGCCAGCAGGCCACAGGGCGAGAACTATGGCTACACCTTC,NA,TRBV6-5,NA,TRBJ1-2
CAWSGGRGRYF,TGTGCCTGGAGTGGCGGTCGCGGGCGGTACTTC,NA,TRBV30,NA,TRBJ2-7
CASSDSPLSGDYNEQFF,TGTGCCAGCAGTGACTCCCCGCTTTCCGGGGACTACAATGAGCAGTTCTTC,NA,TRBV6-4,few,TRBJ2-1
CASSFSRQVGPEAFF,TGTGCCAGCAGCTTTTCGAGACAGGTGGGGCCTGAAGCTTTCTTT,NA,TRBV7-2,NA,TRBJ1-1
CAISESGGANEKLFF,TGTGCCATCAGTGAGTCAGGGGGCGCGAATGAAAAACTGTTTTTT,TRBD1,TRBV10-3,once,TRBJ1-4
CASSYTRGTEAFF,TGTGCCAGCAGCTATACTCGTGGCACTGAAGCTTTCTTT,NA,TRBV11-2,NA,TRBJ1-1
CASSYGTGGAEAFF,TGTGCCAGCAGTTACGGGACAGGGGGTGCTGAAGCTTTCTTT,TRBD1,TRBV6-5,NA,TRBJ1-1
CASSLVLPVPYRNSPLHF,TGTGCCAGCAGCTTAGTCTTGCCGGTCCCCTACCGCAATTCACCCCTCCACTTT,NA,TRBV7-9,NA,TRBJ1-6
CASSPITGTGPGEFF,TGTGCCAGCAGTCCGATCACCGGGACAGGGCCCGGGGAGTTCTTC,TRBD1,TRBV27,NA,TRBJ2-1
CASSLLAGGSSYNEQFF,TGCGCCAGCAGCTTGCTAGCGGGGGGTTCTTCCTACAATGAGCAGTTCTTC,TRBD2,TRBV5-1,NA,TRBJ2-1
CASSPRQGFDEQYF,TGTGCCAGCAGCCCGCGACAGGGTTTCGACGAGCAGTACTTC,TRBD1,TRBV13,NA,TRBJ2-7
CASRTDRGVWQPQHF,TGTGCCAGCAGAACCGACAGGGGAGTTTGGCAGCCCCAGCATTTT,TRBD1,TRBV6-6,NA,TRBJ1-5
CASSPGRLDSTDTQYF,TGCGCCAGCAGCCCAGGGCGACTTGACAGCACAGATACGCAGTATTTT,NA,TRBV5-1,few,TRBJ2-3
CASSSPFRETQYF,TGTGCCAGTAGCTCCCCTTTCCGAGAGACCCAGTACTTC,NA,TRBV19,NA,TRBJ2-5
CASSLVGASESYEQYF,TGTGCCAGCAGCTTAGTTGGGGCTAGCGAGTCCTACGAGCAGTACTTC,NA,TRBV13,NA,TRBJ2-7
CASSLGGGRDTGELFF,TGCGCCAGCAGCCTCGGCGGGGGGCGCGACACCGGGGAGCTGTTTTTT,TRBD2,TRBV4-3,once,TRBJ2-2
CASSLANYNSPLHF,TGTGCCAGCAGCTTAGCAAACTATAATTCACCCCTCCACTTT,NA,TRBV11-2,NA,TRBJ1-6
CASSAGSGRLNEQYF,TGTGCCAGCAGCGCCGGGAGCGGGAGGTTGAACGAGCAGTACTTC,TRBD2,TRBV7-9,few,TRBJ2-7
CASRGRIGAFF,TGTGCCAGCAGGGGGAGGATAGGAGCTTTCTTT,NA,TRBV6-5,NA,TRBJ1-1